This T cell receptor beta chain was identified during a study of blood T cell repertoires in COVID-19. Study at large: Collection of acute and convalescent COVID-19 samples took place in the United States, Italy and Spain. In each case, the material was cDNA or gDNA derived from T cells, B-cell-depleted T cells, or PBMCs.

In its sample, this clone was seen a few times. Trimming removed 2 bases from V and 5 bases from J; junction bases left unmatched: 22. Germline V gene lookup returns CDR1 SGHRS and CDR2 YFSETQ. The CDR3 length is 21 residues. TCRdb's table, derived via immunoSEQ multiplex PCR, lists solely in-frame clones and lacks some. There are about 130,000 clones in the sample; more than 75% occur only once, and roughly 3.6% lies in the top ten. The receptor comes from a woman aged 55 to 70 with acute or convalescent COVID-19. V usage is TRBV5-1 and J usage is TRBJ2-3; TRBD2 matches 11 bases. The sequenced sample consisted of peripheral blood. This CDR3 is CASSLQPPTASGRLKIDTQYF. The CDR3 nucleotides are TGCGCCAGCAGCTTACAACCCCCTACGGCTAGCGGGAGGCTCAAAATAGATACGCAGTATTTT.